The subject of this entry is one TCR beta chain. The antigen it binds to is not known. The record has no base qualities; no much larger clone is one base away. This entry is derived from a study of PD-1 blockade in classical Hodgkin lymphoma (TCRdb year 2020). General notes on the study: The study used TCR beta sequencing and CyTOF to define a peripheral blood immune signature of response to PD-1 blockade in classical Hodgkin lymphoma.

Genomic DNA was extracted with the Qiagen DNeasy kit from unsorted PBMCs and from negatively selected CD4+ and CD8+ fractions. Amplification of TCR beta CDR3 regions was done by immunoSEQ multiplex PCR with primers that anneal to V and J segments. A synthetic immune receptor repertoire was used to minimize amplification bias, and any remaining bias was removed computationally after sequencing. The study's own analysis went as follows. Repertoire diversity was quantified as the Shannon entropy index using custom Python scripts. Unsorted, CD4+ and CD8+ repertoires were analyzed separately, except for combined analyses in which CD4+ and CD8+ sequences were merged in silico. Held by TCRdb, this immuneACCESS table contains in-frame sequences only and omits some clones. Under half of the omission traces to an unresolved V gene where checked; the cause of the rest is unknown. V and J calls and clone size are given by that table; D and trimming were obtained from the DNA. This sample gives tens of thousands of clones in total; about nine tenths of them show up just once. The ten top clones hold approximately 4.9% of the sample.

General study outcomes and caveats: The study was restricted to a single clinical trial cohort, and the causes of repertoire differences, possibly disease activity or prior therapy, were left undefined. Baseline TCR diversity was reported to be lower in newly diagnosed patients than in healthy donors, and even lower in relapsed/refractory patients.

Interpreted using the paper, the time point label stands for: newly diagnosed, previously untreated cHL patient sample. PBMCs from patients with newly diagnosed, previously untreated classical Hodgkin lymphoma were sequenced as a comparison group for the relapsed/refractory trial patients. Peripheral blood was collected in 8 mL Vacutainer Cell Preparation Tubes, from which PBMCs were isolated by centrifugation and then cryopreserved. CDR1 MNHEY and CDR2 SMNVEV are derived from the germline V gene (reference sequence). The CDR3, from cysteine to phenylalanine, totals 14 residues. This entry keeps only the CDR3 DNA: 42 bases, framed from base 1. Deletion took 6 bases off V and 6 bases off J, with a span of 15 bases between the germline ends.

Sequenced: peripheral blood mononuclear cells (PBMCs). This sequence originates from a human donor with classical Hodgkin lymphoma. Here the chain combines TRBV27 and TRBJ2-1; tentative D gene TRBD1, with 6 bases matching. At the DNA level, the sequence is TGTGCCAGCAGCCCTACAGGGAGCGGCAATGAGCAGTTCTTC. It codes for CASSPTGSGNEQFF.